One sample yielded the 30 T cell receptor beta chains listed below, sequenced in a study of cytomegalovirus exposure and HLA in healthy donors (dated by TCRdb to about 2017). The protocol used for the library was the immunoSEQ multiplex PCR assay. A mixture of 60 forward primers for TCR Vbeta segments and 13 reverse primers for TCR Jbeta segments was used in the multiplex PCR. TCRdb limited this immuneACCESS table to in-frame rearrangements with V and J called. A share of clones is missing; checked studies link under half to unresolved V genes, and the rest is unexplained. The table for this sample lists around 200,000 clones; roughly four fifths of them were counted only once. 1.5% to 2% of the sample is taken by the ten largest. Sequenced: PBMCs. These receptors were collected from a man younger than 40 in good health and CMV-seronegative.

The chain joins TRBV19 to TRBJ1-1, with D perhaps matching TRBD1 (5 bases). V lost 2 bases and J 6 bases, leaving 16 bases between the germline ends. CDR3 length equals 15 residues. Germline V gene lookup returns CDR1 LNHDA and CDR2 SQIVND (reference sequence). DNA of the CDR3: TGTGCCAGTAGTATAAATTCAGGGTTTGACGCTGAAGCTTTCTTT. Its translation is CASSINSGFDAEAFF. The variable domain in full, completed from reference TRBV19 and TRBJ1-1, reads DGGITQSPKYLFRKEGQNVTLSCEQNLNHDAMYWYRQDPGQGLRLIYYSQIVNDFQKGDIAEGYSVSREKKESFPLTVTSAQKNPTAFYLCASSINSGFDAEAFFGQGTRLTVV.

V gene TRBV29-1 combines with J gene TRBJ2-1; 7 bases agree with TRBD2. With V trimmed by 4 bases and J by 4 bases, 10 bases remained unmatched. Germline V gene sequence: CDR1 SQVTM, CDR2 ANQGSEA. CDR3 size: 15 residues. CDR3 nucleotides: TGCAGCGTTGGGATGAGACTAGCCCCATACAATGAGCAGTTCTTC. It translates to CSVGMRLAPYNEQFF.

This clone was counted between two and nine times. The V gene is TRBV29-1, the J gene TRBJ2-2; TRBD2 agrees at 9 bases. The V gene end was trimmed by 5 bases and the J gene end by 9 bases; junction bases not matched to a gene: 7. CDR3 length: 13 amino acids. The germline gives CDR1 SQVTM, CDR2 ANQGSEA. The chain's CDR3 is CSVLLAGNWELFF. CDR3 DNA: TGCAGCGTTTTGCTAGCGGGAAATTGGGAGCTGTTTTTT.

The V and J genes are TRBV6-5 and TRBJ1-2; 9 nucleotides align to TRBD1. CDR1 MNHEY and CDR2 SVGAGI come from the germline V gene. This CDR3 region has 16 residues. V lost 0 bases, J lost 4 bases, and 6 bases stayed unmatched. The CDR3 protein is CASSYSAADRGYGYTF. CDR3 nucleotide sequence: TGTGCCAGCAGTTACTCGGCCGCGGACAGGGGCTATGGCTACACCTTC.

The chain links TRBV5-1 to TRBJ2-7; 7 bases align to TRBD1. Germline CDR1 SGHRS, CDR2 YFSETQ. V lost 2 bases, J lost 2 bases, and 7 bases stayed unmatched. The length of the CDR3 is 15 residues. Here the CDR3 reads CASSLGVTGPYEQYF. DNA for the CDR3: TGCGCCAGCAGCTTAGGGGTGACAGGGCCCTACGAGCAGTACTTC.

The V and J genes are TRBV5-1 and TRBJ1-3, with D perhaps matching TRBD1 (6 bases). The germline CDR1 and CDR2 sequences are SGHRS and YFSETQ. CDR3 size: 15 residues. V lost 6 bases, J lost 4 bases, and 17 bases lay in between. The chain's CDR3 is CASTNSGGAGNTIYF. CDR3 DNA sequence: TGCGCCAGCACCAATTCGGGGGGCGCGGGAAACACCATATATTTT. Looking up the rest from reference TRBV5-1 and TRBJ1-3 gives the full variable domain: KAGVTQTPRYLIKTRGQQVTLSCSPISGHRSVSWYQQTPGQGLQFLFEYFSETQRNKGNFPGRFSGRQFSNSRSEMNVSTLELGDSALYLCASTNSGGAGNTIYFGEGSWLTVV.

The chain joins TRBV15 to TRBJ2-5; TRBD1 might be the D (5 bases). Germline V gives CDR1 LNHNV, CDR2 YYDKDF (reference sequence). Trimming cost V 3 bases and J 2 bases, with 7 bases left between them. The length of the CDR3 is 13 residues. The CDR3 loop is CATSRTVQETQYF. CDR3 nucleotides: TGTGCCACCAGCAGGACAGTTCAAGAGACCCAGTACTTC. The variable domain in full, completed from reference TRBV15 and TRBJ2-5, reads DAMVIQNPRYQVTQFGKPVTLSCSQTLNHNVMYWYQQKSSQAPKLLFHYYDKDFNNEADTPDNFQSRRPNTSFCFLDIRSPGLGDTAMYLCATSRTVQETQYFGPGTRLLVL.

V is TRBV6-5 and J is TRBJ2-2, with TRBD2 as a possible D gene (6 bases). The CDR3 has 14 residues. Germline V gene sequence: CDR1 MNHEY, CDR2 SVGAGI. V dropped 6 bases and J dropped 6 bases, with 14 bases sitting between them. The CDR3 here is CASSTSWGAGELFF. In DNA, the CDR3 is TGTGCCAGCAGCACCTCTTGGGGGGCCGGGGAGCTGTTTTTT.

The chain uses TRBV5-1 and TRBJ2-7; 10 bases map to TRBD2. With 0 bases clipped from V and 5 bases from J, the junction kept 8 bases outside the gene matches. The CDR3 has 16 amino acids. Germline V gene lookup returns CDR1 SGHRS and CDR2 YFSETQ. CDR3 sequence: CASSLARLAGVHEQYF. The DNA for the CDR3 is TGCGCCAGCAGCTTGGCCAGGCTAGCGGGAGTCCACGAGCAGTACTTC.

The gene calls are TRBV6-1 and TRBJ1-5; TRBD1 aligns across 7 bases. The CDR3 has 15 residues. J was trimmed by 3 bases and V by 5 bases; bases with no gene match: 7. The germline V gene encodes CDR1 MNHNS and CDR2 SASEGT. Written as DNA, the CDR3 is TGTGCCAGCAGTCTACAGGGGATCTCCAATCAGCCCCAGCATTTT. This codes for CASSLQGISNQPQHF.

On this clone: Other nucleotide sequences from this sample produce the same CDR3. The chain joins TRBV19 to TRBJ2-3; TRBD2 matches 10 bases. The CDR3 is made up of 14 amino acids. CDR1 and CDR2 from the germline V gene are LNHDA and SQIVND (reference sequence). Trimming removed 1 base from V and 5 bases from J; junction bases left unmatched: 0. The CDR3 nucleotides are TGTGCCAGTAGTATAGGACTAGCGGGAGATACGCAGTATTTT. Translation: CASSIGLAGDTQYF.

The chain carries TRBV6-1 and TRBJ2-7, with D perhaps matching TRBD1 (6 bases). The V and J ends lost 2 bases and 3 bases respectively, with 20 bases between them. The V gene's germline CDR1 is MNHNS and CDR2 SASEGT. The CDR3 length is 17 residues. The CDR3 nucleotides read TGTGCCAGCAGTGAATGGGCTACCGGGACACTAATCTACGAGCAGTACTTC. Translating gives CASSEWATGTLIYEQYF.

This chain connects TRBV5-1 to TRBJ2-5; 9 bases are shared with TRBD1. Germline CDR1 SGHRS, CDR2 YFSETQ. After removal of 6 bases from V and 1 base from J, the junction contained 7 bases not matched to a gene. The CDR3 loop spans 15 amino acids. The CDR3 reads CASTQGDRVQETQYF. The CDR3 DNA is TGCGCCAGCACCCAAGGGGACAGGGTCCAAGAGACCCAGTACTTC.

The chain joins TRBV27 to TRBJ1-5; D may be TRBD1 (6 bases). V was pared by 5 bases and J by 3 bases, with 14 bases between. CDR3 length: 15 amino acids. Per germline, CDR1 MNHEY and CDR2 SMNVEV (reference sequence). The CDR3 region is CASSAGGQNNQPQHF. The DNA for the CDR3 is TGTGCCAGCAGTGCCGGGGGGCAGAACAATCAGCCCCAGCATTTT.

The chain employs TRBV5-6 and TRBJ2-5, with D perhaps matching TRBD1 (6 bases). Germline V gene data show CDR1 as SGHDT and CDR2 as YYEEEE. The V end lost 3 bases, the J end lost 2 bases, and 14 bases lay between the germline ends. This CDR3 has 15 residues. CDR3 nucleotides: TGTGCCAGCAGCTCCCTGGGCAGGGGTCAAGAGACCCAGTACTTC. Translated: CASSSLGRGQETQYF.

J is TRBJ1-5 and V is TRBV19, with 8 bases matching TRBD1. V lost 3 bases and J lost 0; bases outside the gene matches: 10. The CDR3 covers 18 residues. Germline CDR1 LNHDA, CDR2 SQIVND (reference sequence). CDR3 nucleotide sequence: TGTGCCAGTAGTATGGGAGACAGGGGAGAAGATAGCAATCAGCCCCAGCATTTT. Its protein is CASSMGDRGEDSNQPQHF.

This clone was detected once. The chain is built from TRBV7-9 and TRBJ1-2; possible D gene TRBD1, 5 bases. V gave up 5 bases and J gave up 6 bases, with 25 bases separating them. From germline, CDR1 is SEHNR and CDR2 FQNEAQ (reference sequence). This CDR3 is 17 amino acids long. Here the CDR3 DNA reads TGTGCCAGCAGCCCCATACCCACGTTGGTGGGGCGGAATGGCTACACCTTC. The encoded protein is CASSPIPTLVGRNGYTF.

The chain is built from TRBV7-9 and TRBJ1-2; D is unresolved. CDR1 and CDR2 from the germline V gene are SEHNR and FQNEAQ (reference sequence). This CDR3 spans 13 amino acids. Trimming removed 9 bases at V and 4 bases at J, with 15 bases between. The CDR3 is CASSSGGGYGYTF. For the CDR3, the DNA is TGTGCCAGTAGCAGTGGAGGAGGCTATGGCTACACCTTC.

The rearrangement joins TRBV6-4 to TRBJ2-3; the match to TRBD1 covers 8 bases. The CDR3 length is 15 residues. V lost 3 bases to trimming and J lost 0 bases; unmatched junction nucleotides: 2. Germline V gene sequence: CDR1 MRHNA, CDR2 SNTAGT. CDR3 residues: CASSENRGSTDTQYF. For the CDR3, the DNA is TGTGCCAGCAGTGAAAACAGGGGGAGCACAGATACGCAGTATTTT.

V gene TRBV28 combines with J gene TRBJ1-2, with TRBD1 matching 9 bases. The CDR3 runs to 15 residues. CDR1 is MDHEN, CDR2 SYDVKM, per germline. With 6 bases clipped from V and 3 bases from J, the junction kept 8 bases outside the gene matches. The chain's CDR3 is CASRVTGGADYGYTF. CDR3 DNA: TGTGCCAGCAGAGTAACAGGGGGCGCTGACTATGGCTACACCTTC.

Worth noting for this clone: Given the absence of the conserved phenylalanine or tryptophan at the CDR3 end, a read error is likely. The rearrangement joins TRBV5-4 to TRBJ1-1; TRBD1 is a possible D gene (6 bases). V shed 5 bases and J shed 10 bases, with 21 bases lying between them. The germline V gene has CDR1 SGHNT and CDR2 YYREEE (reference sequence). The CDR3 is 14 amino acids. CDR3: CASREQGFGHRAFL. In DNA form, the CDR3 reads TGTGCCAGCAGAGAACAGGGTTTTGGACATCGAGCTTTCCTT.

This clone was observed a few times. The chain combines TRBV9 with TRBJ1-5; 7 nucleotides match TRBD1. The V gene end was trimmed by 0 bases and the J gene end by 7 bases; junction bases not matched to a gene: 7. Looked up from germline, CDR1 is SGDLS and CDR2 is YYNGEE. CDR3 size: 15 residues. The CDR3 DNA follows: TGTGCCAGCAGCGTAGCCCAGGGGGGAGGCCAGCCCCAGCATTTT. Amino acid sequence: CASSVAQGGGQPQHF.

The chain combines TRBV11-2 with TRBJ2-1, with D uncertain. Germline V gene lookup returns CDR1 SGHAT and CDR2 FQNNGV. The length of the CDR3 is 14 residues. V lost 5 bases and J lost 4, with 12 bases in between. The CDR3 DNA reads TGTGCCAGCAGCCCCCTAGAGCGTTACAATGAGCAGTTCTTC. Translated: CASSPLERYNEQFF.

V is TRBV10-1 and J is TRBJ2-1; D not resolved. Germline V gives CDR1 WNHNN, CDR2 SYGVQD (reference sequence). Trimming took off 2 bases at V and 3 bases at J, with 11 bases between the two ends. The CDR3 totals 15 residues. The CDR3 spells CASSEDRGVYNEQFF. CDR3 nucleotide sequence: TGCGCCAGCAGTGAGGATCGAGGAGTCTACAATGAGCAGTTCTTC.

V and J are TRBV19 and TRBJ2-3; tentatively, D is TRBD2 (5 bases). This CDR3 region has 13 residues. Trimming stripped 6 bases from V and 2 bases from J, with 9 bases between. Germline loops: CDR1 LNHDA, CDR2 SQIVND (reference sequence). The CDR3 region is CASSAGYTDTQYF. In nucleotides, the CDR3 is TGTGCCAGTAGCGCGGGTTACACAGATACGCAGTATTTT.

The CDR3 DNA reads TGTGCCAGCAGTTTCGACAGGGGAGGAACTGAAGCTTTCTTT. Residues: CASSFDRGGTEAFF. The V gene is TRBV2, the J gene TRBJ1-1; 8 nucleotides match TRBD1. Looked up from germline, CDR1 is SNHLY and CDR2 is FYNNEI. The CDR3 is made up of 14 amino acids. V trimming: 5 bases; J trimming: 5 bases; junction bases outside the gene matches: 7.

The rearrangement links TRBV6-6 to TRBJ2-7; 7 bases agree with TRBD2. In germline, CDR1 is MNHNY, CDR2 SVGAGI (reference sequence). Trimming at V came to 5 bases and at J to 4 bases, leaving 8 bases not matched to a gene. CDR3 length equals 14 residues. In nucleotides, the CDR3 is TGTGCCAGCAGTCGGAGACTAGCTACGTACGAGCAGTACTTC. Its translation is CASSRRLATYEQYF.

J is TRBJ2-7 and V is TRBV27; D remains ambiguous. The CDR3 runs to 18 residues. V was shortened by 1 base and J by 2 bases, with 21 bases between the two germline ends. Germline V gene lookup returns CDR1 MNHEY and CDR2 SMNVEV (reference sequence). This chain's CDR3 is CASSLFYGFPGRPYEQYF. The CDR3, as DNA: TGTGCCAGCAGTTTATTTTACGGTTTCCCTGGTCGTCCCTACGAGCAGTACTTC.

This sequence joins TRBV10-1 and TRBJ2-7; TRBD2 matches at 9 bases. Germline CDR1 WNHNN, CDR2 SYGVQD (reference sequence). This CDR3 is built from 18 residues. V shed 3 bases, J shed 2 bases, and the junction held 14 bases outside the gene matches. In DNA form, the CDR3 reads TGCGCCAGCAGTGAATTAGCGGGAGAGCCACTAGTCCCCTACGAGCAGTACTTC. It encodes CASSELAGEPLVPYEQYF.

The rearrangement links TRBV7-9 to TRBJ2-3, with TRBD2 matching over 9 bases. CDR3 size: 15 residues. The junction had 5 bases not matched to a gene; V was cut back by 1 base and J by 6 bases. Per germline, CDR1 SEHNR and CDR2 FQNEAQ (reference sequence). CDR3 nucleotides: TGTGCCAGCAGCTTAGATAGCGGGAGTACTGATACGCAGTATTTT. Its translation is CASSLDSGSTDTQYF.